This T cell receptor (beta chain) was identified during a study of technical replicates of blood from a handful of donors. Some clones are missing from TCRdb's copy, which holds only in-frame ones; the method was immunoSEQ multiplex PCR. The table has tens of thousands of clones, around 94% seen once; the top ten hold 0.25%. This TCR derives from a human donor in good health. What was sequenced was T cells isolated from PBMCs.

CDR3 region: CASGGEGGLVTQYF. CDR3 DNA: TGCGCCAGCGGCGGGGAGGGGGGCCTCGTTACGCAGTATTTT. This chain connects TRBV5-1 to TRBJ2-3; possibly TRBD2 for D (7 bases). Germline V CDR1 and CDR2: SGHRS, YFSETQ. Trimming took 7 bases from V and 8 from J, leaving 20 bases between them. CDR3 length: 14 amino acids.